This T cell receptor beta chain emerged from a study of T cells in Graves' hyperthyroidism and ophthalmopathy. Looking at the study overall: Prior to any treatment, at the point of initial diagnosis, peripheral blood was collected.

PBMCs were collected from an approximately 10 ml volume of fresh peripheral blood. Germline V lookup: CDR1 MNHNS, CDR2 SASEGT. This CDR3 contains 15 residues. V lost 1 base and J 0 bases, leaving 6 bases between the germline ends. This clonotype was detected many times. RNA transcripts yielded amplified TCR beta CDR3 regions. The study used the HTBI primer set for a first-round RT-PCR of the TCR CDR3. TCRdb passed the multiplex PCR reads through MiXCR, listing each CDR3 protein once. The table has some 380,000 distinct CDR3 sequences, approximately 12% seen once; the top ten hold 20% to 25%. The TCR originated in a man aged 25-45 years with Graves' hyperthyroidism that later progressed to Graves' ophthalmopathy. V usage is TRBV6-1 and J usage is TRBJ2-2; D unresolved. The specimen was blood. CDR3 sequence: CASSEGSANTGELFF. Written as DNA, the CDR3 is TGTGCCAGCAGTGAAGGCAGTGCGAACACCGGGGAGCTGTTTTTT.